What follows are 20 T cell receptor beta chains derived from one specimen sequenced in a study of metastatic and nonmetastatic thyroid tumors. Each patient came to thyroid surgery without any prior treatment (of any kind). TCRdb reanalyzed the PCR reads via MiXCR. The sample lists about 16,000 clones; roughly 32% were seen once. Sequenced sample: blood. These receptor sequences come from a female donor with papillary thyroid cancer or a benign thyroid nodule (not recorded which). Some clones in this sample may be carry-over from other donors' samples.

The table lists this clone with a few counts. The CDR3, as DNA: TGTGCCAGCAGCACCCGAGGACAGGGTGGCGAGCAGTACTTC. It is translated as CASSTRGQGGEQYF. The chain links TRBV7-2 to TRBJ2-7; 8 bases match TRBD1. The CDR3 runs 14 residues. Per the germline V gene, CDR1 is SGHTA and CDR2 is FQGNSA. The V gene end was trimmed by 5 bases and the J gene end by 6 bases; junction bases not matched to a gene: 9.

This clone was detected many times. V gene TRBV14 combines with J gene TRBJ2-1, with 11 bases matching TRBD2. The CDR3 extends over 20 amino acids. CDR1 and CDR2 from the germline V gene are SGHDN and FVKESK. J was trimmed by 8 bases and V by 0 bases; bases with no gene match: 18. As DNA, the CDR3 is TGTGCCAGCAGCCAAGATGGGCGACTAGCGGGGTATCTACTACGGGATGAGCAGTTCTTC. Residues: CASSQDGRLAGYLLRDEQFF.

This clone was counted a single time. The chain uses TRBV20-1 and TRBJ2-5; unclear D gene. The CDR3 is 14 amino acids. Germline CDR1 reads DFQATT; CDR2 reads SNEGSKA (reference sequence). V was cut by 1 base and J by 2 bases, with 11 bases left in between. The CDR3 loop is CSARAVGEQETQYF. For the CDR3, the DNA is TGCAGTGCTAGAGCCGTCGGAGAGCAAGAGACCCAGTACTTC.

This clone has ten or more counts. As DNA, the CDR3 is TGCGCCAGCAGCCCCCCCCCCATCGGACGTAACTATGGCTACACCTTC. Encoded protein: CASSPPPIGRNYGYTF. The chain is built from TRBV4-1 and TRBJ1-2; D ambiguous. CDR1 and CDR2 from the germline V gene are MGHRA and YSYEKL. The CDR3 has 16 amino acids. The V end lost 4 bases, the J end lost 1 base, and 16 bases lay between the germline ends.

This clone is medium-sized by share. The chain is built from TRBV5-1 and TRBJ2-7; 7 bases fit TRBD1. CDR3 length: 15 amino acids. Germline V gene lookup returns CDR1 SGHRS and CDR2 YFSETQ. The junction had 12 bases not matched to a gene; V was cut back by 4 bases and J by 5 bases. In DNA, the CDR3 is TGCGCCAGCAGCCGGGGACAGTCTTTGGCCGACGAGCAGTACTTC. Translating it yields CASSRGQSLADEQYF.

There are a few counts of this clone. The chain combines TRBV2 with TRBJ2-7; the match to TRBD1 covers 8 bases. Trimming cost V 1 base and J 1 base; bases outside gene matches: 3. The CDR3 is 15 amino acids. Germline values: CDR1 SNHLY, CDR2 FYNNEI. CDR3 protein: CASSEGQGMSYEQYF. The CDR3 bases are TGTGCCAGCAGTGAAGGACAGGGGATGTCCTACGAGCAGTACTTC.

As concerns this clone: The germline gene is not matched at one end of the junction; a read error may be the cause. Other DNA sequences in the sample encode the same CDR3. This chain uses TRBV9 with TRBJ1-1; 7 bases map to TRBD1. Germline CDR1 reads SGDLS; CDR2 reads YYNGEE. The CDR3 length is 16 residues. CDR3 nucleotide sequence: TGCGCCAGCAGTGGCCAATCCGACAGGGCGAGCACTGAAGCTTTCTTT. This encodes CASSGQSDRASTEAFF.

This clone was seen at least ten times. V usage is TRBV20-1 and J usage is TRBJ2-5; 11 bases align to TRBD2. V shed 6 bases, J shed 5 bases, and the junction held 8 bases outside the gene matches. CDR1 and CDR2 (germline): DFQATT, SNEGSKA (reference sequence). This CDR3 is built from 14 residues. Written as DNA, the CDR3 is TGCAGTGCGGTAGCGGGGGGGCCAGGGGAGACCCAGTACTTC. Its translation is CSAVAGGPGETQYF.

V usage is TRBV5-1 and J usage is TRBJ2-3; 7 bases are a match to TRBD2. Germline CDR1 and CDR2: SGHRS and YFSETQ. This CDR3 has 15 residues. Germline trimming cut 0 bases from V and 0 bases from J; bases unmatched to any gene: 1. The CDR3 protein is CASSLAGGSTDTQYF. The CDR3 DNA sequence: TGCGCCAGCAGCTTGGCCGGGGGGAGCACAGATACGCAGTATTTT.

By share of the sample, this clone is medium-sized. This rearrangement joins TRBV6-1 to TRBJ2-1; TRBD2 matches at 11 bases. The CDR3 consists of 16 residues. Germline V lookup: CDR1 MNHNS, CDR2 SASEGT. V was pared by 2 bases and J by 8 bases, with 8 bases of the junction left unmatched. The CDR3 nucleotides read TGTGCCAGCAGTGAAAGGGCTAGCGGGGGGCAGGATGAGCAGTTCTTC. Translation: CASSERASGGQDEQFF.

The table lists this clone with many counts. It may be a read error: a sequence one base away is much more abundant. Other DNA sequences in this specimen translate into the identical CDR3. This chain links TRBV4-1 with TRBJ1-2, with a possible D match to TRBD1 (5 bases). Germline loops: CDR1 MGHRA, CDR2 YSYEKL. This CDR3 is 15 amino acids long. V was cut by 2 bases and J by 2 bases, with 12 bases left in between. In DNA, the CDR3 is TGCGCCAGCAGCCAACAGACGGGGGGGAACTATGGCTACACCTTC. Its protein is CASSQQTGGNYGYTF.

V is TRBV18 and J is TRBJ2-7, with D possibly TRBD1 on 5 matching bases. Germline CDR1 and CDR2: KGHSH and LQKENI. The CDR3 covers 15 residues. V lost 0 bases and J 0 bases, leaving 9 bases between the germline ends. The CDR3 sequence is CASSPPGQGSYEQYF. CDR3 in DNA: TGTGCCAGCTCACCACCGGGCCAGGGCTCCTACGAGCAGTACTTC.

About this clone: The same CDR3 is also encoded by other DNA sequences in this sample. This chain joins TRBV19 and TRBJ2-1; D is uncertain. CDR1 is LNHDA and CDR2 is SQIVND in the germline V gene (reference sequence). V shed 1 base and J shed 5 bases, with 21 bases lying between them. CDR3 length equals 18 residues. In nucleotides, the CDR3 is TGTGCCAGTAGTATAGTATCGGGTGGTGCTGGGCGTCACAATGAGCAGTTCTTC. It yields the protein CASSIVSGGAGRHNEQFF.

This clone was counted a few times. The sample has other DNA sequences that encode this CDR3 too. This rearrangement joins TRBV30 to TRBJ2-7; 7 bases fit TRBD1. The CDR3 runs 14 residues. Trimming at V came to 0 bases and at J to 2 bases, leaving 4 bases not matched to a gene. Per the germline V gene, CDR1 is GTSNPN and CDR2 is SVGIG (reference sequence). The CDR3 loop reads CAWSVAGTAYEQYF. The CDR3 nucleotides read TGTGCCTGGAGTGTGGCCGGGACAGCCTACGAGCAGTACTTC.

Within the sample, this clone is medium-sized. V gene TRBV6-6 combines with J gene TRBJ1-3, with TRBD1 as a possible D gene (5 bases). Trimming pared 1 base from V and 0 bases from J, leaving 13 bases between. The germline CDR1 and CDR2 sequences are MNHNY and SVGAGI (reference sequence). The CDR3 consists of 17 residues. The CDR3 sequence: CASSYFGQPSSGNTIYF. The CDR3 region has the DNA TGTGCCAGCAGTTACTTCGGACAACCGAGCTCTGGAAACACCATATATTTT.

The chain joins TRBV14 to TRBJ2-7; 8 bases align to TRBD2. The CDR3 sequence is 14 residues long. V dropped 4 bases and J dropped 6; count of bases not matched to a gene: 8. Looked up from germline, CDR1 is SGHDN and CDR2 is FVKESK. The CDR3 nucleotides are TGTGCCAGCAGCCTCTATTCCAGCGGGAGCGAGCAGTACTTC. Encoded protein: CASSLYSSGSEQYF.

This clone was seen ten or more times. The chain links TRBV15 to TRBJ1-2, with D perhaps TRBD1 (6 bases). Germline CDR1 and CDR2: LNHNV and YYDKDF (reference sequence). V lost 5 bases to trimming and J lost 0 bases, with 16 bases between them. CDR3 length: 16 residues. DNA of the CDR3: TGTGCCACCAGCGTTGGTCGGGGGCGGGCTAACTATGGCTACACCTTC. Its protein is CATSVGRGRANYGYTF.

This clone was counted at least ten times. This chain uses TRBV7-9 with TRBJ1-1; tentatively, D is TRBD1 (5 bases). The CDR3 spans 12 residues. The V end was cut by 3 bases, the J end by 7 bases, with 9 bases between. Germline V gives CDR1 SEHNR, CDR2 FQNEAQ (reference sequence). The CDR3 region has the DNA TGTGCCAGCAGCTTTCAGGGACGTGAAGCTTTCTTT. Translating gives CASSFQGREAFF.

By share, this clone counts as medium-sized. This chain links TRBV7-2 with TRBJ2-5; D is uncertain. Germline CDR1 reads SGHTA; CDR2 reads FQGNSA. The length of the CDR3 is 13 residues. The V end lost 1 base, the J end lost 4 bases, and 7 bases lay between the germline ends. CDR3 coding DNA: TGTGCCAGCAGCTTAGGAGTGGGAGAGACCCAGTACTTC. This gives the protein CASSLGVGETQYF.

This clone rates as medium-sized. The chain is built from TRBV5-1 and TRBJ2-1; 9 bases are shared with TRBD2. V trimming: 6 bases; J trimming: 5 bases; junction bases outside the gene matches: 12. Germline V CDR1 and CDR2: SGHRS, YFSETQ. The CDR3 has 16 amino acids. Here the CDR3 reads CASTPRAGGQHNEQFF. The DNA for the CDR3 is TGCGCCAGCACCCCTCGAGCGGGGGGACAACACAATGAGCAGTTCTTC.